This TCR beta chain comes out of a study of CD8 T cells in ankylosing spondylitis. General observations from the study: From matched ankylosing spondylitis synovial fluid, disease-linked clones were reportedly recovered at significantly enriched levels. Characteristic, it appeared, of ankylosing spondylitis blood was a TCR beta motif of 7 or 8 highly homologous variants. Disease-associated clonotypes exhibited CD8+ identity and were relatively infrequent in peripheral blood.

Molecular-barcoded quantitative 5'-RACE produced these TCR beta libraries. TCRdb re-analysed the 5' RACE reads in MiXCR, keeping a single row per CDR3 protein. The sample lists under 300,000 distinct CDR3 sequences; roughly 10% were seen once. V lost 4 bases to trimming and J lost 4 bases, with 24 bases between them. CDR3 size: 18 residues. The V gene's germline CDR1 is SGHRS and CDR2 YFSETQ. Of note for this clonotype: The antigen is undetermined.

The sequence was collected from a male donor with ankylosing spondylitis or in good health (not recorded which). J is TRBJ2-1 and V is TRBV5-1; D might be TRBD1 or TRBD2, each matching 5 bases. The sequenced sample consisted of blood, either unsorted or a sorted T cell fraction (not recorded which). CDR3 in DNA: TGCGCCAGCAGCCTGGAGAATGCCGGGACCTTTAATTACAATGAGCAGTTCTTC. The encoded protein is CASSLENAGTFNYNEQFF.